This TCR beta chain was sequenced for a study of regulatory T cells in long-lasting Graves disease. The time point here: persistent/refractory GD, antithyroid drugs over 5 years with positive TRAb. The TCR library used RNA extracted from PBMCs. The V end lost 3 bases, the J end lost 8 bases, and 16 bases lay between the germline ends. CDR3 length: 14 amino acids. The sample holds many counts of this clonotype. Construction of TCR beta libraries relied on iRepertoire HTBI primers and on Arm-PCR targeting CDR3 regions. MiXCR, run by TCRdb on the multiplex PCR reads, gives a single entry per CDR3 protein. The sample lists around 500,000 distinct CDR3 sequences, 20% to 25% occurring once.

The source material was peripheral blood mononuclear cells (PBMCs), sampled when the disease was refractory, from a patient treated with antithyroid drugs. The sequence was collected from a female donor with Graves disease. This sequence joins TRBV12-3 or TRBV12-4 and TRBJ1-1; D uncertain. CDR3 sequence: CASSFGSQWEEAFF. CDR3 in DNA: TGTGCCAGCAGTTTTGGGTCCCAATGGGAGGAAGCTTTCTTT.